The rows below give T cell receptor beta chains drawn from one sample of a study of long-term antiretroviral therapy in people with HIV. The data were produced by immunoSEQ multiplex PCR, yet TCRdb's version contains in-frame clones alone and is incomplete. The sample consists of roughly 12,000 clones, around 79% of them appearing once. This specimen was unsorted PBMCs, taken 0.8 years before starting antiretroviral therapy. Receptors were obtained from a woman aged 40 to 49 with HIV. Each CDR3 is given with its conserved first and last residue. D genes are given only for firm matches. Some rows have no size entry. The others give once, few or many, or a class for an expanded clone.

J gene | clone size | V gene | D gene | CDR3 protein | CDR3 DNA
TRBJ1-2 | NA | TRBV6-1 | NA | CASSEAGWRAYGYTF | TGTGCCAGCAGTGAAGCGGGGTGGAGGGCCTATGGCTACACCTTC
TRBJ1-4 | NA | TRBV6-5 | NA | CASSYSWTGEKLFF | TGTGCCAGCAGTTACTCTTGGACGGGTGAAAAACTGTTTTTT
TRBJ2-5 | NA | TRBV5-6 | TRBD2 | CASSAFAGGTQYF | TGTGCCAGCAGCGCCTTTGCGGGAGGAACCCAGTACTTC
TRBJ2-7 | NA | TRBV6-1 | NA | CASRSSAAYEQYF | TGTGCCAGCAGATCTAGCGCGGCCTACGAGCAGTACTTC
TRBJ2-6 | NA | TRBV7-2 | NA | CASSLELAGANVLTF | TGTGCCAGCAGCTTAGAACTAGCTGGGGCCAACGTCCTGACTTTC
TRBJ2-2 | once | TRBV5-1 | TRBD2 | CASSRDYSNTGELFF | TGCGCCAGCAGCCGGGACTACTCGAACACCGGGGAGCTGTTTTTT
TRBJ1-1 | NA | TRBV15 | NA | CATSREDRAEAFF | TGTGCCACCAGCAGAGAAGACCGTGCTGAAGCTTTCTTT
TRBJ2-1 | NA | TRBV6-1 | NA | CASRPNSLQNEQFF | TGTGCCAGCAGACCCAACTCCCTCCAGAATGAGCAGTTCTTC
TRBJ1-4 | NA | TRBV14 | NA | CASSQDLAENEKLFF | TGTGCCAGCAGCCAAGATCTGGCCGAGAATGAAAAACTGTTTTTT
TRBJ2-5 | NA | TRBV27 | NA | CASREGTSQQETQYF | TGTGCCAGCAGAGAAGGGACTTCACAACAAGAGACCCAGTACTTC
TRBJ2-1 | medium-sized | TRBV27 | NA | CASSSRVGEVYNEQFF | TGTGCCAGCAGTTCCCGGGTGGGCGAAGTCTACAATGAGCAGTTCTTC
TRBJ2-7 | NA | TRBV2 | NA | CASSDVGMVEQYF | TGTGCCAGCAGTGATGTGGGTATGGTCGAGCAGTACTTC
TRBJ1-4 | NA | TRBV28 | NA | CASSFAPPTNEKLFF | TGTGCCAGCAGTTTCGCGCCTCCAACTAATGAAAAACTGTTTTTT
TRBJ1-5 | NA | TRBV18 | NA | CASSPAVHQPQHF | TGTGCCAGCTCACCAGCGGTGCATCAGCCCCAGCATTTT
TRBJ1-2 | NA | TRBV28 | NA | CASRLEGYTF | TGTGCCAGCAGGCTTGAGGGCTACACCTTC
TRBJ1-2 | once | TRBV19 | NA | CASTGEVYGYTF | TGTGCCAGTACAGGGGAGGTCTATGGCTACACCTTC
TRBJ2-7 | NA | TRBV10-3 | NA | CAISELDIPYEQYF | TGTGCCATCAGTGAGTTGGACATCCCCTACGAGCAGTACTTC
TRBJ2-7 | few | TRBV4-1 | NA | CASSQEEDVRTYEQYF | TGCGCCAGCAGCCAAGAAGAGGACGTTAGGACCTACGAGCAGTACTTC
TRBJ2-1 | NA | TRBV7-9 | TRBD2 | CASSLERGDYNEQFF | TGTGCCAGCAGCTTAGAACGGGGGGACTACAATGAGCAGTTCTTC
TRBJ2-7 | NA | TRBV21-1 | NA | CASSPGYGAGYEQYF | TGTGCCAGCAGCCCCGGATACGGGGCTGGGTACGAGCAGTACTTC
TRBJ1-1 | NA | TRBV6-5 | NA | CASSPQGGTEAFF | TGTGCCAGCAGCCCGCAGGGTGGCACTGAAGCTTTCTTT
TRBJ2-7 | NA | TRBV28 | NA | CASRPTEELGEQYF | TGTGCCAGCAGGCCGACTGAGGAGCTCGGTGAGCAGTACTTC
TRBJ2-5 | NA | TRBV18 | NA | CASSPSVVETQYF | TGTGCCAGCTCACCATCAGTCGTAGAGACCCAGTACTTC
TRBJ2-7 | few | TRBV7-9 | TRBD2 | CASSSLLAGSAEQYF | TGTGCCAGCAGCTCCTTACTAGCGGGGTCCGCCGAGCAGTACTTC
TRBJ2-2 | few | TRBV7-8 | NA | CASEYTGELFF | TGTGCCAGCGAGTATACCGGGGAGCTGTTTTTT
TRBJ2-2 | NA | TRBV6-1 | NA | CASSELAWRPGELFF | TGTGCCAGCAGTGAACTCGCGTGGAGGCCCGGGGAGCTGTTTTTT
TRBJ2-3 | NA | TRBV7-7 | NA | CASSLGGTDTQYF | TGTGCTAGCAGCTTAGGTGGCACAGATACGCAGTATTTT
TRBJ2-7 | NA | TRBV7-4 | NA | CASSSNPYEQYF | TGTGCCAGCAGTTCTAATCCCTACGAGCAGTACTTC
TRBJ1-4 | NA | TRBV4-3 | NA | CASSQDSDLNEKLFF | TGCGCCAGCAGCCAAGATTCAGATTTGAATGAAAAACTGTTTTTT
TRBJ1-5 | NA | TRBV7-2 | NA | CASSLGFTGYSNQPQHF | TGTGCCAGCAGCTTAGGTTTCACAGGATATAGCAATCAGCCCCAGCATTTT
TRBJ2-1 | NA | TRBV5-4 | TRBD2 | CASSPGTSGYNEQFF | TGTGCCAGCAGCCCCGGGACTAGCGGTTACAATGAGCAGTTCTTC
TRBJ1-2 | once | TRBV12-2 | NA | CASRFLPPLQNYGYTF | TGTGCAAGTCGCTTTCTCCCCCCGTTACAGAACTATGGCTACACCTTC